This T cell receptor beta chain stems from a study of T cell changes during pregnancy in multiple sclerosis. This table comes from immunoSEQ multiplex PCR, and its TCRdb copy is limited to in-frame clones, with some not included. This table holds some 74,000 clones, almost 95% found once. This CDR3 region has 15 residues. Trimming cost V 1 base and J 9 bases; bases outside gene matches: 8. CDR1 is SGHVS and CDR2 is FNYEAQ in the germline V gene. V gene TRBV7-6 combines with J gene TRBJ2-1; TRBD2 agrees at 8 bases. This specimen was peripheral blood, taken before pregnancy. The receptor was derived from a female donor with multiple sclerosis, enrolled in a pregnancy study. CDR3 residues: CASSLVGRAGGEQFF. For the CDR3, the DNA is TGTGCCAGCAGCTTAGTCGGGAGGGCCGGAGGTGAGCAGTTCTTC.